This T cell receptor (beta chain) is drawn from a study of blood T cell repertoires in COVID-19. At the level of the study: T cells, B-cell-depleted T cells, or PBMCs provided the cDNA or gDNA that served as material.

The V and J ends lost 2 bases and 2 bases, in that order; junction bases with no gene match: 9. The CDR3 is made up of 19 amino acids. CDR1 LNHNV and CDR2 YYDKDF come from the germline V gene (reference sequence). In the original workflow: Quantification of nucleated cells was approximated via reference gene primer amplification. Generated by immunoSEQ multiplex PCR, the TCRdb table keeps only in-frame clones and is missing some. The V and J calls and the clone size are those of that table, but D and trimming were determined from the DNA. The repertoire consists of approximately 150,000 clones, with approximately 84% occurring once and the leading ten covering around 2.5%.

Sequenced sample: peripheral blood. The chain combines TRBV15 with TRBJ2-3; 14 bases fit TRBD2. The origin of this receptor is a human donor with acute or convalescent COVID-19. The donor label of this sample is uncertain. The CDR3, as DNA: TGTGCCACCAGCAGAAAAATGAGGACTAGCGGGGGGAACACAGATACGCAGTATTTT. Protein product: CATSRKMRTSGGNTDTQYF.